This T cell receptor beta chain is drawn from a study of shared clonotypes between healthy human individuals. On sorted subsets, replicate PCRs used roughly 190 ng DNA, or tens of thousands of T cell genomes. Method: immunoSEQ multiplex PCR; TCRdb's copy keeps in-frame clones and lacks some. Of about 2 million clones in the sample, about 94% were seen once. The CDR3 length is 14 residues. CDR1 and CDR2 (germline): SGHNT, YENEEA. The ends were cut back, 0 bases at V and 1 base at J, with 6 bases in the middle. Notes on the study in general: Clonotype sharing among donors likely depends on sequencing depth. Investigators collected only blood, and repertoires in tissues likely differ.

Naive CD8 populations comprised CD45RO-negative cells positively selected for CCR7, excluding terminally differentiated effector memory CD45RA+ cells. Details on this clone: Its antigen is unidentified. A much larger clone lies a single base off, so this may be a read error.

The V call is TRBV11-3, the J call TRBJ1-1; TRBD1 might be the D (5 bases). The source of this sequence is a man between 18 and 35 years old in good health. Sequencing was done on a sample of naive CD8+ T cells sorted from blood. The chain's CDR3 is CASSLEGENTEAFF. The CDR3 coding sequence is TGTGCCAGCAGCTTAGAAGGGGAGAACACTGAAGCTTTCTTT. Based on the CDR3 plus reference TRBV11-3 and TRBJ1-1, the full variable domain is EAGVVQSPRYKIIEKKQPVAFWCNPISGHNTLYWYLQNLGQGPELLIRYENEEAVDDSQLPKDRFSAERLKGVDSTLKIQPAELGDSAVYLCASSLEGENTEAFFGQGTRLTVV.